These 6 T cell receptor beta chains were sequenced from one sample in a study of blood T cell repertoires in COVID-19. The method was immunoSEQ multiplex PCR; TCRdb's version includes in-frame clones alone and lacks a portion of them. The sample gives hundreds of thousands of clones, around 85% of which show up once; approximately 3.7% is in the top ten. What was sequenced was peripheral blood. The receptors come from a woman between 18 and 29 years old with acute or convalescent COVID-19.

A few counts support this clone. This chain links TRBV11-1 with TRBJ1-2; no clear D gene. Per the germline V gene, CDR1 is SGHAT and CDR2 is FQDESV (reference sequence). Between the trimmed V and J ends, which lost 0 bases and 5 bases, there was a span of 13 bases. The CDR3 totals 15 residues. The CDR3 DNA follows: TGTGCCAGCAGCTTAGCGCACGGGAATAATTATGGCTACACCTTC. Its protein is CASSLAHGNNYGYTF.

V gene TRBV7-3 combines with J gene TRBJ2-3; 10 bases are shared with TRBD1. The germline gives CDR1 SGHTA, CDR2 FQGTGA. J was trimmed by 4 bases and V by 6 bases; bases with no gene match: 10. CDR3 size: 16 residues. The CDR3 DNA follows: TGTGCCAGCAGTCTAAGCCGGGACAGGGGATCAGATACGCAGTATTTT. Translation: CASSLSRDRGSDTQYF.

The CDR3 sequence: CASAGTGGFNEQFF. CDR3 in DNA: TGTGCCAGCGCCGGGACAGGGGGGTTTAATGAGCAGTTCTTC. The rearrangement links TRBV2 to TRBJ2-1; 11 nucleotides match TRBD1. This CDR3 region has 14 residues. Germline CDR1 reads SNHLY; CDR2 reads FYNNEI. Unmatched junction bases numbered 7, after V lost 8 bases and J lost 7 bases.

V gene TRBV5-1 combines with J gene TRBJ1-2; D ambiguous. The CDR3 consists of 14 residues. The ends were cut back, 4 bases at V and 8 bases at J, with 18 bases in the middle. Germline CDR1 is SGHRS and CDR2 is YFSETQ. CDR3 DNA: TGCGCCAGCAGCGTCCTCGAGGGTCTCGGAGGCTACACCTTC. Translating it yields CASSVLEGLGGYTF.

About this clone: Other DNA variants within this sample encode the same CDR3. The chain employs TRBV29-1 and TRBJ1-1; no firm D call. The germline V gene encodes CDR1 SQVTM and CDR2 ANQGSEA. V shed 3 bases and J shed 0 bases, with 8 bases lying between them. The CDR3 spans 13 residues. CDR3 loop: CSVEGRMNTEAFF. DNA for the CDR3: TGCAGCGTTGAGGGCCGAATGAACACTGAAGCTTTCTTT. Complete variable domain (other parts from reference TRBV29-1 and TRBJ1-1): SAVISQKPSRDICQRGTSLTIQCQVDSQVTMMFWYRQQPGQSLTLIATANQGSEATYESGFVIDKFPISRPNLTFSTLTVSNMSPEDSSIYLCSVEGRMNTEAFFGQGTRLTVV.

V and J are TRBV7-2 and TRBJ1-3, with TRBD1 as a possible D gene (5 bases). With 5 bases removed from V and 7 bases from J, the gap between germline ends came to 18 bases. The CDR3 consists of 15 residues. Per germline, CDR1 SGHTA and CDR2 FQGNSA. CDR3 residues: CASSPDSSPQNTIYF. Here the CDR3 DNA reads TGTGCCAGCAGCCCAGACAGTTCCCCTCAGAACACCATATATTTT.